The 23 T cell receptor beta chains below were found in one sample sequenced in a study of CDR3 diversity in severe acne. TCRdb itself ran the PCR reads through MiXCR, one entry per CDR3 protein. The top ten hold under 14% of the sample, which has more than 70,000 distinct CDR3 sequences, around 50% seen once. Sample: blood. All receptors come from a male donor with severe acne vulgaris.

The chain carries TRBV25-1 and TRBJ1-2; D uncertain. The CDR3 spans 15 residues. Trimming pared 6 bases from V and 0 bases from J, leaving 14 bases between. CDR1 and CDR2 from the germline V gene are MGHDK and SYGVNS. Here the CDR3 DNA reads TGTGCCAGCAGCTTACAAGAGGCCGCTAACTATGGCTACACCTTC. Translation: CASSLQEAANYGYTF.

The V gene is TRBV9, the J gene TRBJ2-7, with 11 positions matching TRBD2. The ends lost 3 bases at V and 3 bases at J; junction bases unmatched: 2. Germline V lookup: CDR1 SGDLS, CDR2 YYNGEE. There are 14 residues in the CDR3. The CDR3, as DNA: TGTGCCAGCAGCGCCGGGACTAGCGGCTACGAGCAGTACTTC. Encoded protein: CASSAGTSGYEQYF. Full variable domain (outside the CDR3, taken from reference TRBV9 and TRBJ2-7): DSGVTQTPKHLITATGQRVTLRCSPRSGDLSVYWYQQSLDQGLQFLIQYYNGEERAKGNILERFSAQQFPDLHSELNLSSLELGDSALYFCASSAGTSGYEQYFGPGTRLTVT.

The chain has TRBV15 and TRBJ2-7; 9 bases agree with TRBD2. V shed 5 bases and J 2 bases; nucleotides not matched to a gene: 1. CDR3 length: 13 amino acids. The germline CDR1 and CDR2 sequences are LNHNV and YYDKDF (reference sequence). This CDR3 reads CATSVAGAYEQYF. The DNA for the CDR3 is TGTGCCACCAGCGTAGCGGGAGCCTACGAGCAGTACTTC. The full variable domain, with the rest looked up from reference TRBV15 and TRBJ2-7, is DAMVIQNPRYQVTQFGKPVTLSCSQTLNHNVMYWYQQKSSQAPKLLFHYYDKDFNNEADTPDNFQSRRPNTSFCFLDIRSPGLGDTAMYLCATSVAGAYEQYFGPGTRLTVT.

Only a few counts were recorded for this clonotype. For the CDR3, the DNA is TGTGCCAGCAGTTACTCGTGGGGGGCGAACACTGAAGCTTTCTTT. Protein product: CASSYSWGANTEAFF. The rearrangement joins TRBV6-5 to TRBJ1-1; D perhaps matches TRBD1 (6 bases). Germline V gene sequence: CDR1 MNHEY, CDR2 SVGAGI. Trimming removed 0 bases from V and 1 base from J, with 9 bases in between. The CDR3 covers 15 residues.

This chain links TRBV7-9 with TRBJ2-2; the D is unclear. The CDR3 runs to 14 residues. V was cut by 5 bases and J by 1 base, with 8 bases left in between. The V gene's germline CDR1 is SEHNR and CDR2 FQNEAQ (reference sequence). The CDR3 nucleotides are TGTGCCAGCAGCCCTCCAAAGAACACCGGGGAGCTGTTTTTT. It encodes CASSPPKNTGELFF.

This chain uses TRBV25-1 with TRBJ2-5, with 8 bases that match TRBD2. V lost 5 bases and J lost 3; bases outside the gene matches: 8. Germline loops: CDR1 MGHDK, CDR2 SYGVNS. This CDR3 region has 15 residues. Here the CDR3 reads CASSPYTGGEETQYF. The CDR3 nucleotides read TGTGCCAGCAGTCCATACACCGGGGGGGAAGAGACCCAGTACTTC.

With respect to this clonotype: A read error may explain this, as a much larger clone is one base away. Here the CDR3 DNA reads TGTGCCAGCAATTTGGCCTTCACAGATACGCAGTATTTT. It yields the protein CASNLAFTDTQYF. This chain joins TRBV12-3 or TRBV12-4 and TRBJ2-3; unclear D gene. CDR3 length: 13 amino acids. The V and J ends lost 7 bases and 2 bases respectively, with 10 bases between them.

The rearrangement joins TRBV9 to TRBJ1-2, with D tentatively TRBD1 (6 bases). The CDR3 is 15 residues long. V was trimmed by 3 bases and J by 4 bases, leaving 16 bases between them. Germline V gives CDR1 SGDLS, CDR2 YYNGEE. The CDR3 DNA follows: TGTGCCAGCAGCGCCTCGGACAGCTGGATCTATGGCTACACCTTC. Its protein product is CASSASDSWIYGYTF.

This rearrangement joins TRBV2 to TRBJ2-7; possible D gene TRBD2, 6 bases. Trimming took off 10 bases at V and 6 bases at J, with 22 bases between the two ends. The CDR3 runs 14 residues. Germline CDR1 and CDR2: SNHLY and FYNNEI. The CDR3 sequence is CATRLEGGRGEQYF. Written as DNA, the CDR3 is TGTGCCACAAGGTTGGAGGGTGGACGCGGCGAGCAGTACTTC.

This clonotype was counted a few times. The chain has TRBV5-6 and TRBJ1-1; tentative D call: TRBD1 (5 bases). CDR1 and CDR2 from the germline V gene are SGHDT and YYEEEE. The CDR3 length is 15 residues. The ends were cut back, 0 bases at V and 6 bases at J, with 15 bases in the middle. This CDR3 reads CASSLARGGTPEAFF. The DNA for the CDR3 is TGTGCCAGCAGCTTGGCCCGCGGAGGGACTCCTGAAGCTTTCTTT.

In regard to this clonotype: One end of the junction varies from germline; a read error may be responsible. The chain uses TRBV27 and TRBJ2-1; 10 bases match TRBD1. CDR1 is MNHEY and CDR2 is SMNVEV in the germline V gene (reference sequence). CDR3 length: 15 residues. CDR3 region: CASSPRTGGLDEQSF. CDR3 nucleotides: TGTGCCAGCAGTCCTAGGACAGGGGGGCTCGATGAGCAGTCCTTC.

This clonotype was recorded many times. The rearrangement links TRBV6-6 to TRBJ2-7; a possible D gene is TRBD1 (5 bases). Trimming pared 7 bases from V and 4 bases from J, leaving 14 bases between. CDR1 and CDR2 (germline): MNHNY, SVGAGI (reference sequence). The CDR3 spans 13 residues. DNA of the CDR3: TGTGCCAGCACCTTTGGACATATTTACGAGCAGTACTTC. It translates to CASTFGHIYEQYF.

The sample holds many counts of this clonotype. The CDR3 end shows no conserved phenylalanine or tryptophan, and so a read error is likely. No DNA is shown, since the ends of the CDR3 on it are uncertain; the CDR3 is the one TCRdb lists. V usage is TRBV11-1 and J usage is TRBJ2-7. The CDR3 is 9 amino acids in total, end residues counted. Germline V lookup: CDR1 SGHAT, CDR2 FQDESV (reference sequence). The CDR3 loop reads CASSLAWGT.

The chain recombines TRBV9 with TRBJ2-7; the D gene could be TRBD1 or TRBD2 (5 bases each). Trimming cost V 9 bases and J 3 bases, with 16 bases left between them. The CDR3 spans 13 residues. The germline gives CDR1 SGDLS, CDR2 YYNGEE. CDR3 amino acids: CATSDWDGYEQYF. The CDR3 coding sequence is TGTGCCACCAGTGATTGGGACGGCTACGAGCAGTACTTC.

In its sample, this clonotype was seen many times. The chain recombines TRBV7-9 with TRBJ2-3; no definite D call. The CDR3 is 13 residues long. Germline lookup yields CDR1 SEHNR and CDR2 FQNEAQ (reference sequence). Trimming removed 4 bases at V and 8 bases at J, with 13 bases between. The CDR3 protein is CASSSPRVGTQYF. CDR3 nucleotide sequence: TGTGCCAGCAGCTCCCCCCGGGTCGGTACGCAGTATTTT.

This clonotype was seen at least ten times. This chain joins TRBV2 and TRBJ2-5; D may correspond to TRBD1 or TRBD2 (5 bases each). Between the trimmed V and J ends, which lost 4 bases and 2 bases, there was a span of 11 bases. Germline V gene sequence: CDR1 SNHLY, CDR2 FYNNEI. CDR3 length: 14 amino acids. The CDR3 coding sequence is TGTGCCAGCAGTGGGGACGGCCAACAAGAGACCCAGTACTTC. The encoded protein is CASSGDGQQETQYF.

The chain is built from TRBV19 and TRBJ2-2, with D uncertain. CDR3 length: 15 residues. With 3 bases removed from V and 6 bases from J, the gap between germline ends came to 14 bases. The germline V gene has CDR1 LNHDA and CDR2 SQIVND (reference sequence). In nucleotides, the CDR3 is TGTGCCAGTAGTATCAAGGGTTATTCGGCCGGGGAGCTGTTTTTT. This codes for CASSIKGYSAGELFF. Supplemented by reference TRBV19 and TRBJ2-2, the full variable domain reads DGGITQSPKYLFRKEGQNVTLSCEQNLNHDAMYWYRQDPGQGLRLIYYSQIVNDFQKGDIAEGYSVSREKKESFPLTVTSAQKNPTAFYLCASSIKGYSAGELFFGEGSRLTVL.

The V gene is TRBV15, the J gene TRBJ2-7; TRBD2 might be the D (6 bases). V was clipped by 3 bases and J by 3 bases, with 18 bases between them. Germline V lookup: CDR1 LNHNV, CDR2 YYDKDF (reference sequence). The CDR3 has 16 residues. The CDR3, as DNA: TGTGCCACCAGCAGCGTTTCCGGGACTCCTCTCTACGAGCAGTACTTC. Protein product: CATSSVSGTPLYEQYF.

This chain links TRBV7-8 with TRBJ1-2; a weak D match, TRBD1 (6 bases). V gave up 2 bases and J gave up 2 bases, with 27 bases separating them. Germline CDR1 is SGHVS and CDR2 is FQNEAQ. This CDR3 comprises 20 residues. For the CDR3, the DNA is TGTGCCAGCAGCTTAAGTGGTCTGGGGGCGCGAATCTCAGGGAACTATGGCTACACCTTC. Protein sequence: CASSLSGLGARISGNYGYTF.

The count of this clonotype is one. This chain uses TRBV2 with TRBJ1-2, with D possibly TRBD1 on 6 matching bases. V was clipped by 6 bases and J by 3 bases, with 14 bases between them. Germline V CDR1 and CDR2: SNHLY, FYNNEI. This CDR3 is built from 14 residues. The CDR3 here is CASSRGQTYYGYTF. The CDR3 nucleotides read TGTGCCAGCAGCAGAGGACAGACCTACTATGGCTACACCTTC.

The V call is TRBV20-1, the J call TRBJ2-6; 14 positions agree with TRBD2. Trimming took 1 base from V and 2 from J; bases not matched to a gene: 13. Looked up from germline, CDR1 is DFQATT and CDR2 is SNEGSKA (reference sequence). The CDR3 covers 21 residues. CDR3 amino acids: CSARVSSWGTSGSAGANVLTF. The CDR3 DNA follows: TGCAGTGCTAGAGTTAGTTCTTGGGGGACTAGCGGGAGTGCTGGGGCCAACGTCCTGACTTTC.

This clonotype was seen at least ten times. V usage is TRBV19 and J usage is TRBJ2-7; possibly TRBD1 for D (6 bases). V gave up 0 bases and J gave up 2 bases, with 11 bases separating them. This CDR3 region has 15 residues. Germline lookup yields CDR1 LNHDA and CDR2 SQIVND (reference sequence). DNA for the CDR3: TGTGCCAGTAGTATAGATAAGAGGGGGACCTACGAGCAGTACTTC. The encoded protein is CASSIDKRGTYEQYF.

The chain couples TRBV12-3 or TRBV12-4 to TRBJ2-3; tentative D call: TRBD1 (8 bases). The length of the CDR3 is 15 residues. V was shortened by 6 bases and J by 0 bases, with 13 bases between the two germline ends. DNA for the CDR3: TGTGCCAGCAGACAGGGGGGGACTAGCACAGATACGCAGTATTTT. It is translated as CASRQGGTSTDTQYF.